The rows below give T cell receptor beta chains drawn from one sample of a study of T cell responses to AZD1222 COVID-19 vaccine. The data were produced by immunoSEQ multiplex PCR, yet TCRdb's version contains in-frame clones alone and is incomplete. The sample carries over 75,000 clones, 90% recorded once. Sequencing was performed on peripheral blood, taken on day 0 of AZD1222 vaccination. These receptors all stem from an adult in good health. The CDR3 runs from the conserved cysteine through the conserved F or W. A D gene is named only where the DNA matches it firmly. The size entry is marked missing in some rows and otherwise reads once, few, many or a size class.

once	TRBV5-1	-	TRBJ1-2	TGCGCCAGCAGCTCGGGTGATGGGGCGCGGTTCGGCTACACCTTC	CASSSGDGARFGYTF
-	TRBV12-2	-	TRBJ2-1	TGTGCAAGTCGCTTAGGCAGCTCCTACAATGAGCAGTTCTTC	CASRLGSSYNEQFF
once	TRBV14	-	TRBJ2-3	TGTGCCAGCAGCCAAGAAGTCGGGGCAGATACGCAGTATTTT	CASSQEVGADTQYF
-	TRBV6-1	TRBD2	TRBJ2-5	TGTGCCAGCAGTGAGCGGCAGCGGGGGGATAGAGAGACCCAGTACTTC	CASSERQRGDRETQYF
-	TRBV3-1/TRBV3-2	-	TRBJ1-4	TGTGCCAGCAGCCAGAGATCAGGGACTAATGAAAAACTGTTTTTT	CASSQRSGTNEKLFF
once	TRBV15	-	TRBJ2-2	TGTGCCACCAGCAGAGATCGGGGGAACACCGGGGAGCTGTTTTTT	CATSRDRGNTGELFF
-	TRBV27	-	TRBJ1-2	TGTGCCAGCAGCCCACAGGGATCCAACTATGGCTACACCTTC	CASSPQGSNYGYTF
-	TRBV27	-	TRBJ2-7	TGTGCCAGCAGTTTGGCAGGGCCGGCTTACGAGCAGTACTTC	CASSLAGPAYEQYF
-	TRBV19	-	TRBJ1-3	TGTGCCAGTAGTATACGACAGGATCTCGGAAACACCATATATTTT	CASSIRQDLGNTIYF
-	TRBV18	TRBD1	TRBJ2-1	TGTGCCAGCTCACCATCACCGGGACAGGGTTCGGATGAGCAGTTCTTC	CASSPSPGQGSDEQFF